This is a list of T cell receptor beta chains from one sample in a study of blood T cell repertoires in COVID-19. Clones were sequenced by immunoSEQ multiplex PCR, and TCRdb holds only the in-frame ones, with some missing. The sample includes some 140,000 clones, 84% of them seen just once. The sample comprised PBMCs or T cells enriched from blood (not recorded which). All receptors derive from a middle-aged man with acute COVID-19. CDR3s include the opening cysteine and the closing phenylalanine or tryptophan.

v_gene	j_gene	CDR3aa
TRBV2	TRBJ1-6	CASSGTAILLNSPLHF
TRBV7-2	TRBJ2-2	CANNEAGDTGELFF
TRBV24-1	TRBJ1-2	CATSDNDRNGTNTF
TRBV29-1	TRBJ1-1	CSVEGSGIDTEAFF
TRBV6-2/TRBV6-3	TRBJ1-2	CASSDPGQSNYGYTF
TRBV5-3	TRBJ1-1	CARSLDPVEAFF
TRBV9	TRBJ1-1	CASSGRQGLNTEAFF
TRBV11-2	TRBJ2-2	CASSFTSGNTGELFF
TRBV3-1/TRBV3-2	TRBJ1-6	CASSREARDSPLHF
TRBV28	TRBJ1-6	CASRREFSPLHF
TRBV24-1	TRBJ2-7	CATSDLRDSASGSLYEQYF
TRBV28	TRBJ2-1	CASSLLSLSGYNEQFF
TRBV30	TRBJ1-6	CAWSVSISNYNSPLHF
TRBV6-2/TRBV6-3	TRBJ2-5	CASSRGLAGIQETQYF
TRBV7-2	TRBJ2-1	CASSSARSNEQFF
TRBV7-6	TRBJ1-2	CASSRLGANYGYTF
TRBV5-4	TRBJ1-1	CASSLSGGLNTEAFF
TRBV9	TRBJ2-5	CASSAMTAPGTQYF
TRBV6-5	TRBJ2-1	CASSYATGGNEQFF
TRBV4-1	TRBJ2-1	CASSSGQGLGEQFF
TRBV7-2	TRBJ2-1	CASSLAASSGEQFF
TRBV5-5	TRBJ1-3	CASSLQGAGNTIYF
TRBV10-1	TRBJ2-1	CASSDTGYNEQFF
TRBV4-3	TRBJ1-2	CASSQDRGQDYGYTF
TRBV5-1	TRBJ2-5	CASSKGLAGGQETQYF
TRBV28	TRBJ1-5	CASSPIPDRGNQPQHF
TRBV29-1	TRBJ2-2	CSARRGGAGELFF
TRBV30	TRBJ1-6	CAWSRDRGLANSPLHF